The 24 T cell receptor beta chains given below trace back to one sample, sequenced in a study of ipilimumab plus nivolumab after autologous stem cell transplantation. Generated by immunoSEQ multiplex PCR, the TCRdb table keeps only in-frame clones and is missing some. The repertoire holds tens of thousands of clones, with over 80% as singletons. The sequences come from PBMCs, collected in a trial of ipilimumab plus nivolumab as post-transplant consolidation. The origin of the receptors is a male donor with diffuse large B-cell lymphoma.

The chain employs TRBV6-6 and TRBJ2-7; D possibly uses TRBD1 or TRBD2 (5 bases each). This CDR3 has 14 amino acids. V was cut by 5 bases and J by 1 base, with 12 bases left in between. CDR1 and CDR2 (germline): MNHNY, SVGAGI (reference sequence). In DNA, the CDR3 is TGTGCCAGCAGTCTGGGGGATGTTTCCTACGAGCAGTACTTC. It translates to CASSLGDVSYEQYF.

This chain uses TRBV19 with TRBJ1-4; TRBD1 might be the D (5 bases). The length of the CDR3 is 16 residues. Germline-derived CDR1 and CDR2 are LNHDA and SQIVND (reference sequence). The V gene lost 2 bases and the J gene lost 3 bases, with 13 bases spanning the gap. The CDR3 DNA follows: TGTGCCAGTAGTATAAATCCGGGGCGGTCTAATGAAAAACTGTTTTTT. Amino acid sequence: CASSINPGRSNEKLFF.

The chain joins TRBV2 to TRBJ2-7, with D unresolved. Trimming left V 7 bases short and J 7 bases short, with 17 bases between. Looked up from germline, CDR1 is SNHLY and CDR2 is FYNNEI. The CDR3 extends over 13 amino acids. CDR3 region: CASKRALLGEQYF. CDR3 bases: TGTGCCAGCAAAAGGGCTTTATTGGGGGAGCAGTACTTC. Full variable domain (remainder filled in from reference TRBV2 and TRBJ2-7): EPEVTQTPSHQVTQMGQEVILRCVPISNHLYFYWYRQILGQKVEFLVSFYNNEISEKSEIFDDQFSVERPDGSNFTLKIRSTKLEDSAMYFCASKRALLGEQYFGPGTRLTVT.

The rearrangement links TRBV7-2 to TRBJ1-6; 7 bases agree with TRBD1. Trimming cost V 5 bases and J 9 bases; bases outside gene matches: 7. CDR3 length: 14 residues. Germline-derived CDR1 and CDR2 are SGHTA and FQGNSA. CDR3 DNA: TGTGCCAGCAGCCGGAACAGGGGCGGTTCACCCCTCCACTTT. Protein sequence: CASSRNRGGSPLHF.

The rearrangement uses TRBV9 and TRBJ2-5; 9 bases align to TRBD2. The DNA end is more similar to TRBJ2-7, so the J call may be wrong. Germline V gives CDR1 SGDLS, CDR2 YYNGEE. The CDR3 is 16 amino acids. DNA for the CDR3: TGTGCCAGCAGCCCCCGGGCGATTAGCGGGGGTTCCGAGCAGTACTTC. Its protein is CASSPRAISGGSEQYF.

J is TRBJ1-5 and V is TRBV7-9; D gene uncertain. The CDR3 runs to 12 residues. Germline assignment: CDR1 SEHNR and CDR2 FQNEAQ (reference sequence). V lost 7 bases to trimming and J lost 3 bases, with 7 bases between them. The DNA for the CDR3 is TGTGCCAGCACCCAAGACAATCAGCCCCAGCATTTT. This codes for CASTQDNQPQHF.

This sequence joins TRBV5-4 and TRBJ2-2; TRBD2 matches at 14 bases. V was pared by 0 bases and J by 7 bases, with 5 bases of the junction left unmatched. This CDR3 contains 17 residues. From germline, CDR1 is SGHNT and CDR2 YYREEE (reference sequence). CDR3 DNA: TGTGCCAGCAGCTTGGTTCGGACTAGCGGGGGGCACGGGGAGCTGTTTTTT. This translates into CASSLVRTSGGHGELFF.

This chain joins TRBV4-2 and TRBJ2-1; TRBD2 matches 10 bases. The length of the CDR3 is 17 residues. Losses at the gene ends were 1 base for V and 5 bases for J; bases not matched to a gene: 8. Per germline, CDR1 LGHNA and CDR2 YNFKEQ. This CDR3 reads CASSQVGSGGTDNEQFF. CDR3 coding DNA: TGTGCCAGCAGCCAAGTCGGTAGCGGGGGGACAGACAATGAGCAGTTCTTC.

The CDR3 sequence: CASSRGALLPYEQYF. In DNA form, the CDR3 reads TGTGCCAGTTCGCGGGGGGCCTTGCTCCCCTACGAGCAGTACTTC. This rearrangement joins TRBV19 to TRBJ2-7, with 8 bases matching TRBD2. Trimming took 8 bases from V and 2 from J; bases not matched to a gene: 11. The CDR3 totals 15 residues. The germline CDR1 and CDR2 sequences are LNHDA and SQIVND (reference sequence).

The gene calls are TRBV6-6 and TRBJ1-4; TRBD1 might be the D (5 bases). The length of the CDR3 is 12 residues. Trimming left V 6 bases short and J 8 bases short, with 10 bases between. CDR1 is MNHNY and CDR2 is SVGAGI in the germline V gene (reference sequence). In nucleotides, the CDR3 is TGTGCCAGCAGCAGGACACCCGAAAAACTGTTTTTT. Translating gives CASSRTPEKLFF.

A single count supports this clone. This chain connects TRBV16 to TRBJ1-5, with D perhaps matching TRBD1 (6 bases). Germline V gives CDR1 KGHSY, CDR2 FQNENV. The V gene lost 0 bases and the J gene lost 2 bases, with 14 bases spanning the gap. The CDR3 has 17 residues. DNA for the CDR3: TGTGCCAGCAGCCAATCGAAGGGGGGGCCTGGCAATCAGCCCCAGCATTTT. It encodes CASSQSKGGPGNQPQHF.

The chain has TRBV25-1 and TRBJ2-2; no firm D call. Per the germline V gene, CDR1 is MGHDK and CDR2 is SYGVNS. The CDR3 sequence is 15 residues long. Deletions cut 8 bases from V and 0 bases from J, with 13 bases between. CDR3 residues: CASAGGRTNTGELFF. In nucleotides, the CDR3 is TGTGCCAGCGCCGGTGGACGGACGAACACCGGGGAGCTGTTTTTT.

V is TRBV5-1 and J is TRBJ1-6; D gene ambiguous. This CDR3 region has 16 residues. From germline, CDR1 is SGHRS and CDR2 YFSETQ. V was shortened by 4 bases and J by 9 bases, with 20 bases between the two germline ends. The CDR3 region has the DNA TGCGCCAGCAGCCCGGTGAGCGGCGGTAACGGTTCACCCCTCCACTTT. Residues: CASSPVSGGNGSPLHF. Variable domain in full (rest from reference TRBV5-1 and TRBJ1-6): KAGVTQTPRYLIKTRGQQVTLSCSPISGHRSVSWYQQTPGQGLQFLFEYFSETQRNKGNFPGRFSGRQFSNSRSEMNVSTLELGDSALYLCASSPVSGGNGSPLHFGNGTRLTVT.

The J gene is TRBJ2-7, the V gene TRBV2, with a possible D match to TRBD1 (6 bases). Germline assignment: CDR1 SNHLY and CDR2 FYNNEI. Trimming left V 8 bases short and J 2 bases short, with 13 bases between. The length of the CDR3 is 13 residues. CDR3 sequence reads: CASRGRGTYEQYF. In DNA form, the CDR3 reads TGTGCCAGCCGGGGCAGGGGAACCTACGAGCAGTACTTC.

The CDR3 coding sequence is TGTGCCAGCCCCCCGGGAGGGGGGGCCTGGGATACGCAGTATTTT. It codes for CASPPGGGAWDTQYF. The rearrangement joins TRBV25-1 to TRBJ2-3; 8 positions agree with TRBD2. CDR1 is MGHDK, CDR2 SYGVNS, per germline. CDR3 length: 15 amino acids. Trimming at V came to 8 bases and at J to 6 bases, leaving 13 bases not matched to a gene.

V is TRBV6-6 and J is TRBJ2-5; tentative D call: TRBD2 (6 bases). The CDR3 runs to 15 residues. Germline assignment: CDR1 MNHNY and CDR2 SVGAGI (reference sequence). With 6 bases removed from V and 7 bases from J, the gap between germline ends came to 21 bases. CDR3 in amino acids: CASSPTGSFDLTQYF. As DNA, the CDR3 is TGTGCCAGCAGCCCCACCGGGAGTTTTGATTTGACCCAGTACTTC.

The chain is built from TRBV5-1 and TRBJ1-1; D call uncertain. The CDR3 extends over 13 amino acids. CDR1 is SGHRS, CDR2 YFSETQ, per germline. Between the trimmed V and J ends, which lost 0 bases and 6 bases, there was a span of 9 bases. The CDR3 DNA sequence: TGCGCCAGCAGCTTGGAGGGTAGGGCTGAAGCTTTCTTT. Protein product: CASSLEGRAEAFF.

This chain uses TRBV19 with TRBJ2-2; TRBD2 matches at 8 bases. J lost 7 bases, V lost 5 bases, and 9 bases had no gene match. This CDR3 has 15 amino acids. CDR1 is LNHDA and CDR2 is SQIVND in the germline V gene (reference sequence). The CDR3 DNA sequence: TGTGCCAGTAGTCCTGGCGGGGGGTCGGTCGGGGAGCTGTTTTTT. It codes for CASSPGGGSVGELFF.

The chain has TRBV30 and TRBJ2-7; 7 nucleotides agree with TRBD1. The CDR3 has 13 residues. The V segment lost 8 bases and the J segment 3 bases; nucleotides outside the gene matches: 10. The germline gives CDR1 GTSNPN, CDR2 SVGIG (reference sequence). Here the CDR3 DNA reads TGTGCCCACGGCAGGACAGGATACTACGAGCAGTACTTC. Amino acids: CAHGRTGYYEQYF.

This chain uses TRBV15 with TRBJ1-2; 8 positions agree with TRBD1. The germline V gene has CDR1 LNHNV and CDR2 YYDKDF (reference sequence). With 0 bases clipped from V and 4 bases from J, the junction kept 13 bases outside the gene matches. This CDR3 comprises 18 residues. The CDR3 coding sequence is TGTGCCACCAGCAGAGATCGTGGAACAGGGGGTCAGAGCTATGGCTACACCTTC. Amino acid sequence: CATSRDRGTGGQSYGYTF.

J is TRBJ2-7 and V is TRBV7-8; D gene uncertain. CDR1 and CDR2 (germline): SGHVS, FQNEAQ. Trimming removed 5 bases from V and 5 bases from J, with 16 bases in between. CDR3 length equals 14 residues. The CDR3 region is CASSHRIYLNEQYF. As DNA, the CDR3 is TGTGCCAGCAGCCATAGGATCTACCTTAACGAGCAGTACTTC.

The DNA of the CDR3 is TGTGCCAGCAGCTTACTAGGAGATGGTGAGCAGTTCTTC. Its translation is CASSLLGDGEQFF. J is TRBJ2-1 and V is TRBV11-2; no clear D. Trimming took 2 bases from V and 9 from J, leaving 11 bases between them. The CDR3 runs to 13 residues. CDR1 is SGHAT, CDR2 FQNNGV, per germline. The variable domain in full, with the rest retrieved from reference TRBV11-2 and TRBJ2-1, is EAGVAQSPRYKIIEKRQSVAFWCNPISGHATLYWYQQILGQGPKLLIQFQNNGVVDDSQLPKDRFSAERLKGVDSTLKIQPAKLEDSAVYLCASSLLGDGEQFFGPGTRLTVL.

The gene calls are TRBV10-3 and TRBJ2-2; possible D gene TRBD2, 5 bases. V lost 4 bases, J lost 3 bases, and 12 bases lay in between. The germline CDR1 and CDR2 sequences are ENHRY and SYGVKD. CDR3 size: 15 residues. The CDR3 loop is CAISASGSDTGELFF. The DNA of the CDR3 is TGTGCCATCAGTGCATCGGGGAGCGACACCGGGGAGCTGTTTTTT.

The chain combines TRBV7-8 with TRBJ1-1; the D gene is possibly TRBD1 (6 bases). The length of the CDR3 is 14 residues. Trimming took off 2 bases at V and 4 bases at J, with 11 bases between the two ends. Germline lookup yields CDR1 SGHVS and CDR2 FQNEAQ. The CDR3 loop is CASSLRGGATEAFF. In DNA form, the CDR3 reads TGTGCCAGCAGCTTAAGGGGGGGTGCCACTGAAGCTTTCTTT.